These T cell receptor beta chains were read from a single sample in a study of early T cells in non-severe SARS-CoV-2 infection. TCRdb analysed the 5' RACE reads with MiXCR anew, one entry per CDR3 protein. The repertoire holds around 92,000 distinct CDR3 sequences, with around 10% as singletons. Source material: whole blood. The receptors here all came from an adult who was a healthcare worker with PCR-confirmed SARS-CoV-2 infection or an uninfected control (not recorded which). The CDR3 runs from the conserved cysteine through the conserved F or W. The order of the fields is clone size, V gene, D gene, CDR3 protein. A D gene is named only where the DNA matches it firmly. Clone size is not always given. Where it is, it says once, few, many or a class for expanded clones.

abundance: few
v_gene: TRBV18
d_gene: TRBD2
CDR3aa: CASSPQRAGAYNEQFF

abundance: few
v_gene: TRBV20-1
d_gene: .
CDR3aa: CSASRDTLNTEAFF

abundance: few
v_gene: TRBV27
d_gene: TRBD1
CDR3aa: CASKMAGTGAETQYF

abundance: few
v_gene: TRBV20-1
d_gene: .
CDR3aa: CSASPGRLGVYEQYF

abundance: many
v_gene: TRBV28
d_gene: TRBD1
CDR3aa: CASSAAGQGKDEQYF

abundance: few
v_gene: TRBV20-1
d_gene: .
CDR3aa: CSARGLEIAFYGYTF

abundance: .
v_gene: TRBV28
d_gene: TRBD2
CDR3aa: CASSPFGSGGPRTQYF

abundance: .
v_gene: TRBV18
d_gene: TRBD1
CDR3aa: CASSQPGQADTEAFF

abundance: few
v_gene: TRBV27
d_gene: .
CDR3aa: CASRPIPGTPRNTIYF

abundance: few
v_gene: TRBV2
d_gene: .
CDR3aa: CASSRGGGREEKLFF

abundance: many
v_gene: TRBV7-3
d_gene: TRBD1
CDR3aa: CASSLLAVGTGPSGANVLTF

abundance: few
v_gene: TRBV28
d_gene: .
CDR3aa: CASSFPEGSGNTIYF

abundance: many
v_gene: TRBV20-1
d_gene: TRBD2
CDR3aa: CSASPGGTVTEQYF